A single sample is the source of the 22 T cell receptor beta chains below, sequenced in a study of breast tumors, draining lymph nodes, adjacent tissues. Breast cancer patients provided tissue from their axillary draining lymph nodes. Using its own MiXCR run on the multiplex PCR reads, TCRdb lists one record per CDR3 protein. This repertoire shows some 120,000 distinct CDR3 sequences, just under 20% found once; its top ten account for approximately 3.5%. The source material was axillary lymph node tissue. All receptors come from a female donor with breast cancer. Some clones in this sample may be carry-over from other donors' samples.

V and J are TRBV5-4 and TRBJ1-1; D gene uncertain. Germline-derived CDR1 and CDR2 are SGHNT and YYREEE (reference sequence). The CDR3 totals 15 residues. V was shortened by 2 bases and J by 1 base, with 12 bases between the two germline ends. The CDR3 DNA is TGTGCCAGCAGCTTCGGTGGGATCCGGAACACTGAAGCTTTCTTT. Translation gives CASSFGGIRNTEAFF. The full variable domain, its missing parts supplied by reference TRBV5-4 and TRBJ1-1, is ETGVTQSPTHLIKTRGQQVTLRCSSQSGHNTVSWYQQALGQGPQFIFQYYREEENGRGNFPPRFSGLQFPNYSSELNVNALELDDSALYLCASSFGGIRNTEAFFGQGTRLTVV.

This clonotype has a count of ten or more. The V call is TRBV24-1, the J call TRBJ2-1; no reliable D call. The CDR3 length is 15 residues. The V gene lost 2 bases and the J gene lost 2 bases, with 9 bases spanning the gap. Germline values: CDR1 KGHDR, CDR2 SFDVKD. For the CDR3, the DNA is TGTGCCACCAGTGATTCCTCGCGCACCTACAATGAGCAGTTCTTC. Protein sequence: CATSDSSRTYNEQFF.

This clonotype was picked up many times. The CDR3 loop is CASSGRTGAIGSPLHF. The CDR3 DNA is TGTGCCAGCAGCGGTCGGACAGGGGCTATAGGTTCACCCCTCCACTTT. The gene calls are TRBV5-6 and TRBJ1-6; 9 bases align to TRBD1. CDR3 size: 16 residues. J was trimmed by 9 bases and V by 4 bases; bases with no gene match: 11. Germline V lookup: CDR1 SGHDT, CDR2 YYEEEE.

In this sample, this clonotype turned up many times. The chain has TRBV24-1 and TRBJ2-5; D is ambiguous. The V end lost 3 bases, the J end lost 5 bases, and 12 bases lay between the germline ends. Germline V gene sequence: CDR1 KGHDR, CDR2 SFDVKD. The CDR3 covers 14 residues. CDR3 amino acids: CATSDLGRQETQYF. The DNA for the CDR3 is TGTGCCACCAGTGATCTAGGCCGGCAGGAGACCCAGTACTTC.

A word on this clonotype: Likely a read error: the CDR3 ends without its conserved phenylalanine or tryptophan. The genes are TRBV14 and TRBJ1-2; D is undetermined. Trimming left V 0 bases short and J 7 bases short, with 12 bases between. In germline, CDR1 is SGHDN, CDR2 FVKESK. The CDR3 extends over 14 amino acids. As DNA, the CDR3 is TGTGCCAGCAGCCAAGATCCCTCTTCGGTTGGCTACACCTTG. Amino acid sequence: CASSQDPSSVGYTL.

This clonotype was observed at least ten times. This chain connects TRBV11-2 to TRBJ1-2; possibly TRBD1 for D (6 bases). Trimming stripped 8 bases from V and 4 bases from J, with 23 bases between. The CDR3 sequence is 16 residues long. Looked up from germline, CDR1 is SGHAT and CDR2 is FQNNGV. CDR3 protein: CASVPQDRILFYGYTF. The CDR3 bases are TGTGCCAGCGTCCCCCAAGACAGGATTTTATTCTATGGCTACACCTTC.

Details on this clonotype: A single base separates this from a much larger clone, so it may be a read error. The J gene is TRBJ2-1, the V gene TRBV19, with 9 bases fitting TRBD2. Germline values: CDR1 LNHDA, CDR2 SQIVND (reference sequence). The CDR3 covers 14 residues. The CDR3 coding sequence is TGTGCCAGTGGTATTGTCAGCGGGAGGAATGAGCAGTTCTTC. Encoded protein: CASGIVSGRNEQFF.

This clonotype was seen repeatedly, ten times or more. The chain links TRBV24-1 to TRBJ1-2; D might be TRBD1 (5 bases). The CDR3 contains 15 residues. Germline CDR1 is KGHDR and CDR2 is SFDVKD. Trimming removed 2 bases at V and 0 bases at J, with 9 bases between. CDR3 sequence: CATSDSRGANYGYTF. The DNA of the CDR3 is TGTGCCACCAGTGATTCCCGGGGGGCTAACTATGGCTACACCTTC.

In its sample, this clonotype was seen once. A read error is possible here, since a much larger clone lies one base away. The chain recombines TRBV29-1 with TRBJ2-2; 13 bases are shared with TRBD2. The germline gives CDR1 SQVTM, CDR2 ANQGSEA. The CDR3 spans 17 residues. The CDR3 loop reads CSVGRLAGGPNTGGLFF. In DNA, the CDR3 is TGCAGCGTTGGAAGACTAGCGGGGGGTCCGAACACCGGGGGGCTGTTTTTT.

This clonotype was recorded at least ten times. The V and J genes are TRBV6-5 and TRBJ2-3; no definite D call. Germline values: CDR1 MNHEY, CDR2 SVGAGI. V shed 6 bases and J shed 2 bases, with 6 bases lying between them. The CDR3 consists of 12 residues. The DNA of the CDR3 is TGTGCCAGCAGGGATCCCACAGATACGCAGTATTTT. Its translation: CASRDPTDTQYF.

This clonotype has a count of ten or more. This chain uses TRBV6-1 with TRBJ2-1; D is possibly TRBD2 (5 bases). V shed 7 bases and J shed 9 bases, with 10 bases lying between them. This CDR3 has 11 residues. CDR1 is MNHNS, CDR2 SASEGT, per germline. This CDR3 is CASTPGIEQFF. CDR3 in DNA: TGTGCCAGCACCCCCGGGATTGAGCAGTTCTTC.

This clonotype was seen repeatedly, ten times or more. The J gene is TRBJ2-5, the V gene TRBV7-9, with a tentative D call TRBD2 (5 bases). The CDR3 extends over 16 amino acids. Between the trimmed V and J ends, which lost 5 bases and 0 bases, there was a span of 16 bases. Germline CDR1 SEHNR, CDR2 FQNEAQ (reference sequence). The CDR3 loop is CASSPPLGTDQETQYF. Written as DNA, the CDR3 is TGTGCCAGCAGCCCACCACTAGGTACGGACCAAGAGACCCAGTACTTC.

CDR3 amino acids: CASSIGVGTEAFF. CDR3 DNA sequence: TGTGCCAGTAGTATCGGGGTAGGCACTGAAGCTTTCTTT. This chain uses TRBV19 with TRBJ1-1; D unclear. From germline, CDR1 is LNHDA and CDR2 SQIVND (reference sequence). V was trimmed by 3 bases and J by 4 bases, leaving 9 bases between them. This CDR3 has 13 amino acids.

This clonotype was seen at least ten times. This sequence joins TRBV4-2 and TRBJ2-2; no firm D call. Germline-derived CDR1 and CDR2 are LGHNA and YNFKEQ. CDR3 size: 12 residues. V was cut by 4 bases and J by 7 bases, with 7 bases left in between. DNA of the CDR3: TGTGCCAGCAGCCGGAGCAGCGGGGAGCTGTTTTTT. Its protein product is CASSRSSGELFF.

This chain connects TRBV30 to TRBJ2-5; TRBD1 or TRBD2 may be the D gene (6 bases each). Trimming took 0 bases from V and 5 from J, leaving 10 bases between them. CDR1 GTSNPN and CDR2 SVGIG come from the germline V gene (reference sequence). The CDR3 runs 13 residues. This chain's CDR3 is CAWSVGGRETQYF. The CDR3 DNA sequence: TGTGCCTGGAGTGTTGGGGGGCGGGAGACCCAGTACTTC.

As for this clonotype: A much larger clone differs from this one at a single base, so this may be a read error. DNA for the CDR3: TGTGCCAGCAGCTCCCGGGGGGATACGCGGTATTTT. Translation gives CASSSRGDTRYF. This chain joins TRBV11-1 and TRBJ2-3, with 7 bases lining up with TRBD2. Germline-derived CDR1 and CDR2 are SGHAT and FQDESV (reference sequence). The CDR3 length is 12 residues.

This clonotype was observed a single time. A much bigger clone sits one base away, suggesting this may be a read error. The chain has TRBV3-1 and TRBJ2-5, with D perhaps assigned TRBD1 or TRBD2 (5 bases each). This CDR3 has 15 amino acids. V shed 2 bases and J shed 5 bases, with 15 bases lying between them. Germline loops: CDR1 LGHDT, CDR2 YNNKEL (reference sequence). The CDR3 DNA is TGTGCCAGCAGCCAAAATTTGGGGGTTCAGGAGACCCAGTACTTC. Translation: CASSQNLGVQETQYF.

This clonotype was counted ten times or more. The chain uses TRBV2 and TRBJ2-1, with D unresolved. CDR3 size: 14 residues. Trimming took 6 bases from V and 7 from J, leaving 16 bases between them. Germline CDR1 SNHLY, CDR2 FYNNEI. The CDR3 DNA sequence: TGTGCCAGCAGCTTAGACACCCCAGGAAATGAGCAGTTCTTC. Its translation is CASSLDTPGNEQFF.

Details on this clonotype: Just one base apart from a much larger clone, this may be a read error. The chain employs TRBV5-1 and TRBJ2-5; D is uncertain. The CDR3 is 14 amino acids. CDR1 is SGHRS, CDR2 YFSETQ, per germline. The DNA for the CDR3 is TGCGCCGGCAGCTTGGGAAGCTCCCCAGAGACCCAGTACTTC. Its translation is CAGSLGSSPETQYF.

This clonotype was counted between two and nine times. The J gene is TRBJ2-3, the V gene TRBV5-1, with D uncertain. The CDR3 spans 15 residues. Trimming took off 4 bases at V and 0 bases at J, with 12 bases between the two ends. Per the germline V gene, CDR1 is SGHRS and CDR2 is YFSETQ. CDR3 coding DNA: TGCGCCAGCAGCGTGAGAGTTAGCAGCACAGATACGCAGTATTTT. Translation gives CASSVRVSSTDTQYF.

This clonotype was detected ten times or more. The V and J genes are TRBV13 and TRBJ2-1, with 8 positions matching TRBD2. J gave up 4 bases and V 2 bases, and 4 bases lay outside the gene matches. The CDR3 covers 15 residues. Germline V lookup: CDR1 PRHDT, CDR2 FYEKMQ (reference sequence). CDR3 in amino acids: CASSLILAEYNEQFF. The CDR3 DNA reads TGTGCCAGCAGCTTAATACTAGCGGAGTACAATGAGCAGTTCTTC.

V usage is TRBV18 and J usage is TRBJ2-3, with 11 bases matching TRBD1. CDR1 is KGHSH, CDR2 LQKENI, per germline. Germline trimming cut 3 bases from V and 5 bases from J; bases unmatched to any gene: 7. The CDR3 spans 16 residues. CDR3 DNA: TGTGCCAGCTCACCGATAGGACAGGGGGCTGGAGATACGCAGTATTTT. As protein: CASSPIGQGAGDTQYF.